This T cell receptor beta chain is from a study of shared clonotypes between healthy human individuals. A remark on this clone: Its antigen is not known.

The method was immunoSEQ multiplex PCR; TCRdb's version includes in-frame clones alone and lacks a portion of them. The table lists over a million clones, 95% to 97% of them singletons, with 0.95% to 1.5% in the top ten. Whole-study findings and limits: Expectations were that clonotype sharing among donors would be affected by sequencing depth. Between a few donors, naive CD4 clonotypes were shared at a level of approximately 5%. It was only blood that was sampled, and tissue repertoires likely differ.

Every one of the donors was a Caucasian adult that lived in Nashville, Tennessee. This CDR3 is 16 amino acids long. This chain joins TRBV12-2 and TRBJ2-7; TRBD2 is the table's D call, not checked against the DNA. TRBV12-2 is given as a pseudogene. This receptor was taken from a man aged 25 to 40 in good health. The sample consisted of naive CD4+ T cells sorted from blood. Described subset: CD45RA+ positively selected. The CDR3: CASRLASSGMAYEQYF. The CDR3 region has the DNA TGTGCAAGTCGCTTAGCCTCTAGCGGGATGGCCTACGAGCAGTACTTC.